The clone carrying this T cell receptor beta chain was seen only a few times. Antigen unknown. Investigators amplified TCR beta CDR3 regions from RNA transcripts. The library came from an HTBI-primed first-round RT-PCR and a second-round multiplex PCR. TCRdb ran MiXCR on the multiplex PCR reads and lists one entry per CDR3 protein. The repertoire has 650,000 to 900,000 distinct CDR3 sequences, approximately 40% of them found once; the top ten carry approximately 46%. The entry originates in a study of Graves' ophthalmopathy and Graves' hyperthyroidism. Whole-study results and caveats: Most thyroid clonotypes expanded beyond 0.001 frequency were also found in blood.

Germline V gives CDR1 SEHNR, CDR2 FQNEAQ (reference sequence). The V and J ends lost 2 bases and 0 bases respectively, with 8 bases between them. The CDR3 is 16 residues long. The sequence came from an adult man with Graves' ophthalmopathy. Sequences were obtained from peripheral blood. The rearrangement links TRBV7-9 to TRBJ1-6; D not resolved. In DNA, the CDR3 is TGTGCCAGCAGCTTATCCGTTAGCTCCTATAATTCACCCCTCCACTTT. This sequence encodes CASSLSVSSYNSPLHF. The full variable domain, with the rest looked up from reference TRBV7-9 and TRBJ1-6, is DTGVSQNPRHKITKRGQNVTFRCDPISEHNRLYWYRQTLGQGPEFLTYFQNEAQLEKSRLLSDRFSAERPKGSFSTLEIQRTEQGDSAMYLCASSLSVSSYNSPLHFGNGTRLTVT.